This T cell receptor (beta chain) stems from a study of blood T cell repertoires in COVID-19. Study information: Acute-phase and convalescent COVID-19 samples originated in the United States, Italy and Spain. PBMCs, B-cell-depleted T cells, or T cells provided the cDNA or gDNA that made up the material.

Per the original data handling: Amplified reference gene primers provided the basis for estimating nucleated cell counts. Profiling relied on immunoSEQ multiplex PCR, and the TCRdb table lists in-frame clones only, not all of them. V and J calls and clone size are those listed in that table; D and trimming were worked out from the DNA. The sample comprises a few hundred thousand clones, approximately 82% of which are singletons, and roughly 1.1% rests with the top ten. Trimming cost V 3 bases and J 1 base; bases outside gene matches: 8. This CDR3 region has 15 residues. Looked up from germline, CDR1 is GTSNPN and CDR2 is SVGIG (reference sequence).

The clonotype originates from a woman aged 50 to 60 with acute or convalescent COVID-19. The J gene is TRBJ1-1, the V gene TRBV30, with 7 bases matching TRBD1. The specimen was peripheral blood. The CDR3 reads CAWRPGTVSNTEAFF. The CDR3 DNA is TGTGCCTGGAGGCCCGGGACAGTATCGAACACTGAAGCTTTCTTT.